These 25 T cell receptor beta chains came from one sample sequenced in a study of blood T cell repertoires in COVID-19. Profiling relied on immunoSEQ multiplex PCR, and the TCRdb table lists in-frame clones only, not all of them. The sample lists 65,000 to 80,000 clones; 70% to 90% were seen once. Sequencing was done on a sample of peripheral blood. These receptor sequences come from a man between 45 and 60 years old with active COVID-19.

This clone was picked up one time. The rearrangement uses TRBV14 and TRBJ2-1; D is ambiguous. Trimming removed 0 bases from V and 6 bases from J, with 6 bases in between. The CDR3 is made up of 13 amino acids. Per the germline V gene, CDR1 is SGHDN and CDR2 is FVKESK. DNA of the CDR3: TGTGCCAGCAGCCAAGATCCCCTCAATGAGCAGTTCTTC. As protein: CASSQDPLNEQFF.

This chain uses TRBV11-3 with TRBJ1-2; 9 bases align to TRBD1. CDR3 length: 14 amino acids. Germline CDR1 SGHNT, CDR2 YENEEA. The J segment lost 6 bases and the V segment lost 3 bases, leaving 5 bases of the junction unmatched. The CDR3 reads CASSFNRGRDGYTF. CDR3 coding DNA: TGTGCCAGCAGCTTTAACAGGGGGCGAGATGGCTACACCTTC.

The CDR3, as DNA: TGTGCCACCAGTGATTTGGGTCAGGGGATCCACTACGAGCAGTACTTC. It is translated as CATSDLGQGIHYEQYF. The chain recombines TRBV24-1 with TRBJ2-7; D is possibly TRBD1 (6 bases). This CDR3 region has 16 residues. Germline V lookup: CDR1 KGHDR, CDR2 SFDVKD. Trimming removed 0 bases from V and 3 bases from J, with 14 bases in between.

The chain carries TRBV7-2 and TRBJ2-7, with 8 positions matching TRBD1. Germline trimming cut 2 bases from V and 2 bases from J; bases unmatched to any gene: 8. Per the germline V gene, CDR1 is SGHTA and CDR2 is FQGNSA. The CDR3 loop spans 16 amino acids. The DNA of the CDR3 is TGTGCCAGCAGCTTAAAATGGGGGACAGGAGCCTACGAGCAGTACTTC. This sequence encodes CASSLKWGTGAYEQYF.

In this sample, this clone turned up a few times. The chain employs TRBV2 and TRBJ2-7, with D perhaps matching TRBD2 (5 bases). Germline assignment: CDR1 SNHLY and CDR2 FYNNEI. The CDR3 spans 11 residues. V gave up 5 bases and J gave up 6 bases, with 8 bases separating them. The chain's CDR3 is CASSTRVEQYF. The CDR3 DNA reads TGTGCCAGCAGTACTAGGGTCGAGCAGTACTTC.

CDR3 sequence (DNA): TGTGCCAGTACGCGTCCCCTTATTAGGAACACTGAAGCTTTCTTT. This sequence encodes CASTRPLIRNTEAFF. V and J are TRBV19 and TRBJ1-1; D is unresolved. The V gene lost 7 bases and the J gene lost 1 base, with 16 bases spanning the gap. Germline V gene data show CDR1 as LNHDA and CDR2 as SQIVND (reference sequence). This CDR3 has 15 amino acids.

V usage is TRBV5-1 and J usage is TRBJ2-1, with 10 bases that match TRBD1. This CDR3 region has 13 residues. V lost 7 bases and J lost 3; bases outside the gene matches: 1. In germline, CDR1 is SGHRS, CDR2 YFSETQ. CDR3 sequence (DNA): TGCGCCAGCCGGGACAGGGGCTACAATGAGCAGTTCTTC. Protein product: CASRDRGYNEQFF.

The genes are TRBV4-3 and TRBJ2-7; D may be TRBD1 (6 bases). V was clipped by 0 bases and J by 2 bases, with 11 bases between them. From germline, CDR1 is LGHNA and CDR2 YSLEER. The CDR3 sequence is 15 residues long. The DNA of the CDR3 is TGCGCCAGCAGCCAAGACGGGACAAGGACCTACGAGCAGTACTTC. It codes for CASSQDGTRTYEQYF.

J is TRBJ2-7 and V is TRBV6-5; 10 bases agree with TRBD2. The germline V gene encodes CDR1 MNHEY and CDR2 SVGAGI. With 0 bases clipped from V and 2 bases from J, the junction kept 4 bases outside the gene matches. CDR3 length equals 16 residues. As DNA, the CDR3 is TGTGCCAGCAGTTACTCGACTAGCGGGCCTACCTACGAGCAGTACTTC. Translated: CASSYSTSGPTYEQYF.

This CDR3 is CASTPSGGAVDTQYF. CDR3 DNA sequence: TGTGCCAGCACTCCTAGCGGGGGGGCTGTGGATACGCAGTATTTT. This chain connects TRBV6-5 to TRBJ2-3, with 12 bases identical to TRBD2. The CDR3 has 15 residues. Germline V gives CDR1 MNHEY, CDR2 SVGAGI. J lost 6 bases, V lost 7 bases, and 8 bases had no gene match.

The V gene is TRBV14, the J gene TRBJ2-5; D remains ambiguous. The V end was cut by 4 bases, the J end by 5 bases, with 11 bases between. Germline-derived CDR1 and CDR2 are SGHDN and FVKESK. The CDR3 consists of 13 residues. The CDR3 spells CASSRGLRETQYF. In DNA, the CDR3 is TGTGCCAGCAGCCGAGGCCTTCGGGAGACCCAGTACTTC.

The chain combines TRBV6-2 or TRBV6-3 with TRBJ1-2, with D perhaps matching TRBD1 (6 bases). CDR1 is MNHEY and CDR2 is SVGEGT in the germline V gene. The CDR3 loop spans 14 amino acids. V was pared by 0 bases and J by 4 bases, with 9 bases between. The CDR3 DNA reads as TGTGCCAGCAGTTACTCGACAGGACCCTATGGCTACACCTTC. Amino acid sequence: CASSYSTGPYGYTF.

The V call is TRBV3-1 (or the pseudogene TRBV3-2), the J call TRBJ2-7; the match to TRBD1 covers 9 bases. Germline CDR1 is LGHDT and CDR2 is YNNKEL (reference sequence). J was trimmed by 4 bases and V by 5 bases; bases with no gene match: 9. This CDR3 has 15 amino acids. DNA of the CDR3: TGTGCCAGCAGCTACGGGACAGGGTTTATTTACGAGCAGTACTTC. As protein: CASSYGTGFIYEQYF.

This chain joins TRBV19 and TRBJ2-3; 10 nucleotides match TRBD1. The CDR3 runs to 15 residues. Germline-derived CDR1 and CDR2 are LNHDA and SQIVND (reference sequence). V was pared by 7 bases and J by 6 bases, with 10 bases of the junction left unmatched. For the CDR3, the DNA is TGTGCCAGTATCCCGGGACAGGGGTCGAGGGATACGCAGTATTTT. Its translation is CASIPGQGSRDTQYF. The entire variable domain, with the rest obtained from reference TRBV19 and TRBJ2-3, is as follows: DGGITQSPKYLFRKEGQNVTLSCEQNLNHDAMYWYRQDPGQGLRLIYYSQIVNDFQKGDIAEGYSVSREKKESFPLTVTSAQKNPTAFYLCASIPGQGSRDTQYFGPGTRLTVL.

In its sample, this clone was seen once. The chain employs TRBV14 and TRBJ2-3, with 8 nucleotides matching TRBD2. The ends lost 0 bases at V and 13 bases at J; junction bases unmatched: 6. Per the germline V gene, CDR1 is SGHDN and CDR2 is FVKESK. The CDR3 has 13 amino acids. CDR3 in amino acids: CASSQDLRTSKYF. As DNA, the CDR3 is TGTGCCAGCAGCCAAGATTTAAGGACTAGCAAGTATTTT.

The gene calls are TRBV7-6 and TRBJ2-1, with 9 bases fitting TRBD2. The germline V gene encodes CDR1 SGHVS and CDR2 FNYEAQ. The CDR3 contains 19 residues. V was pared by 0 bases and J by 6 bases, with 15 bases of the junction left unmatched. The CDR3 here is CASSLAPWGLAGGANEQFF. CDR3 sequence (DNA): TGTGCCAGCAGCTTAGCCCCGTGGGGTCTTGCGGGGGGGGCCAATGAGCAGTTCTTC.

J is TRBJ1-5 and V is TRBV2; D perhaps matches TRBD1 (6 bases). Germline CDR1 SNHLY, CDR2 FYNNEI. CDR3 length: 15 residues. Deletions cut 4 bases from V and 3 bases from J, with 13 bases between. CDR3 DNA: TGTGCCAGCAGTGTTGGACAGCTAAACAATCAGCCCCAGCATTTT. Translated: CASSVGQLNNQPQHF.

This clone is deemed medium-sized (0.01 to 0.1%). V and J are TRBV13 and TRBJ2-7, with D maybe TRBD2 (6 bases). V was clipped by 4 bases and J by 2 bases, with 15 bases between them. The CDR3 sequence is 15 residues long. CDR1 PRHDT and CDR2 FYEKMQ come from the germline V gene (reference sequence). For the CDR3, the DNA is TGTGCCAGCAGCTCCCCCCGGGAGCATACCTACGAGCAGTACTTC. Translation gives CASSSPREHTYEQYF.

CDR3 coding DNA: TGTGCCAGCAGCTTGATTGGCCGCTCTGGGGCCAACGTCCTGACTTTC. This sequence encodes CASSLIGRSGANVLTF. The gene calls are TRBV5-4 and TRBJ2-6; D remains ambiguous. The V gene's germline CDR1 is SGHNT and CDR2 YYREEE (reference sequence). The CDR3 has 16 amino acids. Trimming stripped 1 base from V and 0 bases from J, with 8 bases between.

The chain couples TRBV5-1 to TRBJ1-2, with 12 positions matching TRBD1. Germline CDR1 is SGHRS and CDR2 is YFSETQ. After removal of 4 bases from V and 2 bases from J, the junction contained 3 bases not matched to a gene. The CDR3 covers 15 residues. The CDR3, as DNA: TGCGCCAGCAGCGCCGGGACAGGGGGCAACTATGGCTACACCTTC. Protein: CASSAGTGGNYGYTF.

The chain couples TRBV5-1 to TRBJ1-1; a possible D gene is TRBD1 (5 bases). The length of the CDR3 is 15 residues. V was shortened by 2 bases and J by 3 bases, with 14 bases between the two germline ends. CDR1 and CDR2 from the germline V gene are SGHRS and YFSETQ. The CDR3 region has the DNA TGCGCCAGCAGCTTAGGCAGGGCGGACGACACTGAAGCTTTCTTT. It codes for CASSLGRADDTEAFF.

This chain uses TRBV29-1 with TRBJ1-2; 9 bases map to TRBD1. The CDR3 runs 13 residues. CDR1 is SQVTM, CDR2 ANQGSEA, per germline. J lost 5 bases, V lost 4 bases, and 5 bases had no gene match. The CDR3 spells CSVVTGTGYGYTF. CDR3 DNA sequence: TGCAGCGTTGTAACCGGGACAGGGTATGGCTACACCTTC.

This chain uses TRBV28 with TRBJ1-1; D is uncertain. V lost 10 bases to trimming and J lost 0 bases, with 9 bases between them. The germline V gene encodes CDR1 MDHEN and CDR2 SYDVKM. CDR3 size: 12 residues. In DNA form, the CDR3 reads TGTGCCACTAACCCCATGAACACTGAAGCTTTCTTT. Amino acids: CATNPMNTEAFF.

CDR3 DNA sequence: TGCGCCAGCAGCTCGGGACAGCCCTACGAGCAGTACTTC. Translating it yields CASSSGQPYEQYF. This chain links TRBV5-1 with TRBJ2-7, with 7 positions matching TRBD1. The CDR3 consists of 13 residues. Germline-derived CDR1 and CDR2 are SGHRS and YFSETQ. J gave up 2 bases and V 3 bases, and 2 bases lay outside the gene matches.

The chain couples TRBV4-2 to TRBJ2-6; perhaps TRBD2 as D (6 bases). Germline CDR1 is LGHNA and CDR2 is YNFKEQ. The CDR3 is 19 amino acids. V lost 2 bases to trimming and J lost 0 bases, with 17 bases between them. This CDR3 reads CASSQRTGTRSSGANVLTF. CDR3 in DNA: TGTGCCAGCAGCCAAAGGACCGGGACTCGTAGCTCTGGGGCCAACGTCCTGACTTTC.